This T cell receptor beta chain was profiled in a study of graft-versus-host responses after intestinal transplantation. Study summary: The transplants performed in recipients were multivisceral, liver-intestinal, or isolated intestinal.

Clones were read by immunoSEQ multiplex PCR, and TCRdb kept only the in-frame ones, dropping some. This table holds nearly 20,000 clones, around nine tenths found once. Notes on the study in general: Allograft clonal ratios (graft-versus-host to host-versus-graft) were high in patients who had graft-donor T cell macrochimerism.

Turning to this clone: Its antigen is still unknown.

Source: PBMCs, taken approximately 220 days after intestinal transplant. The TCR sequence derives from a human patient who received an intestinal transplant, so some T cells may come from the graft donor.

CDR3 nucleotides: TGCAGCGTTTCGGACAGCTATGGCTACACCTTC. Amino acid sequence: CSVSDSYGYTF. This sequence joins TRBV29-1 and TRBJ1-2, with D possibly being TRBD1 (6 bases). The length of the CDR3 is 11 residues. The ends were cut back, 5 bases at V and 4 bases at J, with 8 bases in the middle. The germline V gene encodes CDR1 SQVTM and CDR2 ANQGSEA.